This TCR beta chain stems from a study of blood T cell repertoires in COVID-19. Study background: From the United States, Italy and Spain came samples of acute and convalescent COVID-19. Nucleic acid was either cDNA or gDNA, and it came from T cells, B-cell-depleted T cells, or PBMCs.

The table lists this clone with a few counts. One end of the junction varies from germline; a read error may be responsible. Germline loops: CDR1 SGHKS, CDR2 YYEKEE (reference sequence). The CDR3 has 15 residues. Original processing notes: Cell counts per sample came from amplifying reference gene primers. Repertoires were generated with immunoSEQ multiplex PCR, while TCRdb's copy carries only in-frame clones and drops some. V and J calls and clone size are copied from that table; D and trimming were computed from the DNA. The sample records hundreds of thousands of clones, 75% to 90% being singletons.

The sample taken for sequencing was peripheral blood. This sequence was found in a woman aged 25 to 39 with acute or convalescent COVID-19. V gene TRBV5-5 combines with J gene TRBJ1-2, with 10 bases aligning to TRBD1. CDR3: CASSLGQGAKYGYTF. The CDR3 coding sequence is TGTGCCAGCAGCTTGGGACAGGGGGCTAAATATGGCTACACCTTC.